This T cell receptor (beta chain) was identified during a study of blood T cell repertoires in COVID-19. Study-level information: The United States, Italy and Spain were the sources of the acute and convalescent COVID-19 samples.

The CDR3 consists of 16 residues. Germline CDR1 is SGHKS and CDR2 is YYEKEE (reference sequence). The junction had 8 bases not matched to a gene; V was cut back by 4 bases and J by 1 base. Method: immunoSEQ multiplex PCR; TCRdb's copy keeps in-frame clones and lacks some. The repertoire holds over 350,000 clones, with 88% as singletons. Participant-given clinical history determined each cohort assignment. Material: PBMCs or T cells enriched from blood (not recorded which). The chain has TRBV5-5 and TRBJ1-5, with TRBD1 matching over 7 bases. The sequence was obtained from a woman aged 25 to 39 with acute COVID-19. CDR3 protein: CASSLASGQSNQPQHF. CDR3 DNA sequence: TGTGCCAGCAGCCTTGCTTCGGGACAGAGCAATCAGCCCCAGCATTTT.